A selection of T cell receptor beta chains follows, all from one sample in a study of T cell changes during pregnancy in multiple sclerosis. Produced via immunoSEQ multiplex PCR; TCRdb's table is partial and in-frame only. The profile shows 44,000 or so clones, roughly 90% of them singletons. The sequencing used peripheral blood, collected in the first trimester of pregnancy. Source of these receptors: a female donor in good health, enrolled as a control in a pregnancy study. CDR3s include the opening cysteine and the closing phenylalanine or tryptophan. D genes are given only for firm matches. The size of a clone is reported for some rows only, either as once, few or many, or as a class for expanded clones.

TRBJ2-2,TRBV5-6,NA,NA,CASSFALSSESTGELFF,TGTGCCAGCAGTTTTGCGCTGTCTAGCGAAAGCACCGGGGAGCTGTTTTTT
TRBJ1-3,TRBV28,TRBD1,NA,CASERGTASGNTIYF,TGTGCCAGTGAACGGGGGACAGCCTCTGGAAACACCATATATTTT
TRBJ2-2,TRBV12-5,NA,NA,CASGSSSGELFF,TGTGCTAGTGGTTCTTCGTCCGGGGAGCTGTTTTTT
TRBJ1-2,TRBV7-9,NA,NA,CASSSTEYGYTF,TGTGCCAGCAGCTCCACTGAGTATGGCTACACCTTC
TRBJ2-2,TRBV18,TRBD2,NA,CASSPTGTSGANTGELFF,TGTGCCAGCTCACCAACCGGGACTAGCGGTGCTAACACCGGGGAGCTGTTTTTT
TRBJ1-3,TRBV6-1,NA,NA,CASSERGRTIYF,TGTGCCAGCAGTGAAAGGGGTAGGACCATATATTTT
TRBJ2-7,TRBV27,NA,NA,CASRRGGAYEQYF,TGTGCCAGCAGGAGGGGGGGGGCCTACGAGCAGTACTTC
TRBJ1-6,TRBV6-6,NA,NA,CASSYGGENPLHF,TGTGCCAGCAGTTACGGGGGGGAAAATCCCCTCCACTTT
TRBJ2-7,TRBV5-7,TRBD1,NA,CASSPRGQVGHEQYF,TGTGCCAGCAGTCCCAGGGGACAGGTCGGCCACGAGCAGTACTTC
TRBJ2-1,TRBV2,TRBD2,NA,CASSVGTSGRAWELF,TGTGCCAGCAGTGTTGGGACTAGCGGGAGGGCATGGGAGCTCTTC
TRBJ2-6,TRBV19,NA,once,CASSPSGRVDAGANVLTF,TGTGCCAGTAGCCCTTCTGGCAGGGTCGACGCCGGGGCCAACGTCCTGACTTTC
TRBJ2-7,TRBV5-1,TRBD2,NA,CASSVVSGGPYEQYF,TGCGCCAGCAGCGTAGTTAGCGGGGGACCCTACGAGCAGTACTTC
TRBJ1-4,TRBV28,NA,NA,CASSLYSSEKLFF,TGTGCCAGCAGTTTATATAGCAGTGAAAAACTGTTTTTT
TRBJ2-6,TRBV19,NA,NA,CASGESGANVLTF,TGTGCCAGCGGGGAATCTGGGGCCAACGTCCTGACTTTC
TRBJ1-5,TRBV28,TRBD1,once,CASTYRTGVGQPQHF,TGTGCCAGCACCTATCGGACAGGGGTAGGTCAGCCCCAGCATTTT
TRBJ1-2,TRBV28,TRBD1,NA,CASSPSPGQGEGYTF,TGTGCCAGCAGCCCCTCCCCCGGACAGGGAGAGGGCTACACCTTC
TRBJ2-7,TRBV5-4,NA,NA,CASRLDISYEQYF,TGTGCCAGCAGATTGGACATTTCCTACGAGCAGTACTTC
TRBJ1-2,TRBV11-2,TRBD1,once,CASSPGRGRGWTNYGYTF,TGTGCCAGCAGCCCGGGCAGGGGGCGCGGGTGGACTAACTATGGCTACACCTTC
TRBJ1-6,TRBV18,TRBD1,NA,CASSRDRANSPLHF,TGTGCCAGCTCTAGGGACAGGGCAAATTCACCCCTCCACTTT
TRBJ1-1,TRBV30,NA,few,CAWSPPYTEAFF,TGTGCCTGGAGTCCCCCGTACACTGAAGCTTTCTTT
TRBJ2-2,TRBV5-1,NA,NA,CASSLESQANTGELFF,TGCGCCAGCAGCTTGGAATCACAAGCGAACACCGGGGAGCTGTTTTTT
TRBJ2-5,TRBV4-1,NA,NA,CASSQAYGSRETQYF,TGCGCCAGCAGCCAAGCTTACGGGAGCCGAGAGACCCAGTACTTC
TRBJ2-7,TRBV27,TRBD2,NA,CASSPFGLAGDYEQYF,TGTGCCAGCAGTCCTTTCGGACTAGCAGGAGACTACGAGCAGTACTTC
TRBJ2-3,TRBV6-1,NA,once,CASKQPGGTDTQYF,TGTGCCAGCAAGCAACCAGGGGGCACAGATACGCAGTATTTT
TRBJ1-2,TRBV18,TRBD1,NA,CASSPPGQALYNYGYTF,TGTGCCAGCTCACCGCCGGGACAGGCCCTATATAACTATGGCTACACCTTC
TRBJ2-5,TRBV5-6,NA,NA,CASSLLAAGSETQYF,TGTGCCAGCAGCTTGCTTGCGGCGGGTTCGGAGACCCAGTACTTC
TRBJ2-7,TRBV30,TRBD2,once,CAWSGRASGEQYF,TGTGCCTGGAGCGGGAGGGCCTCGGGCGAGCAGTACTTC
TRBJ2-5,TRBV6-1,NA,NA,CASTAKETQYF,TGTGCCAGCACCGCGAAAGAGACCCAGTACTTC
TRBJ1-1,TRBV29-1,TRBD1,few,CSVRGQGNTEAFF,TGCAGCGTCCGGGGACAGGGGAACACTGAAGCTTTCTTT
TRBJ1-2,TRBV5-4,NA,NA,CASSLVATGNHGYTF,TGTGCCAGCAGCTTGGTGGCTACAGGGAACCATGGCTACACCTTC
TRBJ2-1,TRBV2,NA,NA,CASNRPGNEQFF,TGTGCCAGCAATCGACCAGGGAATGAGCAGTTCTTC
TRBJ2-2,TRBV5-5,NA,NA,CASSPHGGPGELFF,TGTGCCAGCAGCCCCCACGGCGGGCCCGGGGAGCTGTTTTTT
TRBJ1-4,TRBV4-1,NA,NA,CASSQDPARETTNEKLFF,TGCGCCAGCAGCCAAGATCCCGCCAGGGAAACAACTAATGAAAAACTGTTTTTT
TRBJ1-1,TRBV25-1,TRBD1,NA,CAGSESLGGQTEAFF,TGTGCCGGCAGTGAATCCCTTGGGGGACAGACTGAAGCTTTCTTT
TRBJ2-3,TRBV4-3,NA,NA,CASSQVAGTDTQYF,TGCGCCAGCAGCCAAGTAGCGGGCACAGATACGCAGTATTTT
TRBJ1-5,TRBV19,TRBD1,NA,CASRPQGAKDQPQHF,TGTGCCAGTAGACCCCAGGGGGCGAAGGATCAGCCCCAGCATTTT
TRBJ2-3,TRBV7-8,TRBD1,NA,CASSLLGDRGTDTQYF,TGTGCCAGCAGCCTCCTAGGGGACAGGGGAACAGATACGCAGTATTTT
TRBJ2-2,TRBV18,TRBD1,NA,CASSLSTGAGELFF,TGTGCCAGCTCACTATCGACAGGGGCCGGGGAGCTGTTTTTT
TRBJ2-7,TRBV6-5,NA,NA,CASSPGPGFEQYF,TGTGCCAGCAGTCCAGGGCCGGGCTTCGAGCAGTACTTC
TRBJ2-5,TRBV5-1,NA,NA,CASSLQETQYF,TGCGCCAGCAGCCTCCAAGAGACCCAGTACTTC
TRBJ1-2,TRBV28,NA,NA,CASSRPGLRDAYGYTF,TGTGCCAGCAGCCGGCCGGGACTGAGGGACGCCTACGGCTACACCTTC
TRBJ2-7,TRBV7-5,NA,NA,CVRSRETPEEGYEQYF,TGTGTCAGAAGCCGTGAAACTCCGGAGGAGGGATACGAGCAGTACTTC
TRBJ1-2,TRBV13,NA,NA,CASSLQVTDYGYTF,TGTGCCAGCAGCTTACAGGTCACGGACTATGGCTACACCTTC
TRBJ2-6,TRBV2,NA,NA,CAGAGDSGANVLTF,TGTGCCGGCGCGGGCGACTCTGGGGCCAACGTCCTGACTTTC
TRBJ2-2,TRBV14,NA,NA,CAILTDTGELFF,TGTGCCATCCTGACAGACACCGGGGAGCTGTTTTTT
TRBJ2-3,TRBV5-8,TRBD1,NA,CASSLAFGQGAEDTQYF,TGTGCCAGCAGCTTGGCCTTCGGACAGGGGGCAGAAGATACGCAGTATTTT
TRBJ2-3,TRBV11-3,TRBD2,NA,CASSPGLAGVDTQYF,TGTGCCAGCAGCCCGGGACTAGCGGGAGTAGATACGCAGTATTTT
TRBJ1-1,TRBV28,NA,NA,CAGQRGTEAFF,TGTGCAGGACAGAGGGGCACTGAAGCTTTCTTT
TRBJ2-1,TRBV11-2,NA,NA,CASSINYKQFF,TGTGCCAGCAGCATAAACTACAAGCAGTTCTTC
TRBJ1-4,TRBV6-1,NA,few,CASSEGQGTEKLFF,TGTGCCAGCAGTGAGGGGCAGGGGACCGAAAAACTGTTTTTT